This TCR beta chain was sequenced in a study of cytomegalovirus exposure and HLA in healthy donors. J gave up 3 bases and V 0 bases, and 2 bases lay outside the gene matches. This CDR3 comprises 14 residues. General study points: Later work showed greater clonal expansion in HLA-associated TCR beta chains than in equally common others. In a later analysis, several top co-occurrence clusters appeared linked to parvovirus B19, influenza, CMV and Epstein-Barr virus.

This clone was seen once. Its antigen is unidentified. The PCR ran on 60 Vbeta and 13 Jbeta primers. The repertoire was sequenced with immunoSEQ multiplex PCR; TCRdb's copy has only in-frame clones and lacks some. The sample holds nearly 200,000 clones, 82% seen once. The rearrangement joins TRBV23-1 to TRBJ2-7; 7 bases align to TRBD1. TRBV23-1 is flagged as an ORF with uncertain function. Source material: PBMCs. This clonotype was obtained from a boy aged 2 to 9 in good health and CMV-seronegative. CDR3 bases: TGCGCCAGCAGTCAATCGGGACAGAGCTACGAGCAGTACTTC. It codes for CASSQSGQSYEQYF.